The source of this T cell receptor (beta chain) is a study of spatial heterogeneity in lung cancer. Germline lookup yields CDR1 SGHVS and CDR2 FQNEAQ. The CDR3 is made up of 15 amino acids. V was cut by 1 base and J by 6 bases, with 15 bases left in between. Specified time point: sample taken at primary tumor resection. This clonotype was picked up many times. One entry per CDR3 protein results from TCRdb running MiXCR on the 5' RACE reads. The table shows 9,500 to 12,000 distinct CDR3 sequences, with around 6% occurring only once. Source: PBMCs, taken at surgery. The V and J genes are TRBV7-8 and TRBJ1-1; D perhaps matches TRBD1 (5 bases). The TCR comes from a male donor with early-stage non-small cell lung cancer. CDR3: CASSLEYDPGAEAFF. As DNA, the CDR3 is TGTGCCAGCAGCTTAGAGTACGACCCGGGGGCTGAAGCTTTCTTT.